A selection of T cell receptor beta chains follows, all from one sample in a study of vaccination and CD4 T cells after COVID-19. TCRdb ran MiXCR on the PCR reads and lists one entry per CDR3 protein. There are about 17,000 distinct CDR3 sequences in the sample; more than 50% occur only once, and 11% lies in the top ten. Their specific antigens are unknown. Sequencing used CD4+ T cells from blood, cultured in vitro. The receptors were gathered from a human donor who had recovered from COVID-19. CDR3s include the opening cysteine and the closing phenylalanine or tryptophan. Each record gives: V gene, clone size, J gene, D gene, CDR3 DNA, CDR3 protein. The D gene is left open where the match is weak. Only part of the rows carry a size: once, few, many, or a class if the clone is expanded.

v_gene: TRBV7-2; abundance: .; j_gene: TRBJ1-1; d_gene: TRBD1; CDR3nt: TGTGCCAGCAGCTTAGAGGCAGGGGGGAACACTGAAGCTTTCTTT; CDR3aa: CASSLEAGGNTEAFF
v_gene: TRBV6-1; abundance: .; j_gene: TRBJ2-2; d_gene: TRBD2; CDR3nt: TGTGCCAGCAGTGCGGGACTAGCGGGAAACACCGGGGAGCTGTTTTTT; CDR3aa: CASSAGLAGNTGELFF
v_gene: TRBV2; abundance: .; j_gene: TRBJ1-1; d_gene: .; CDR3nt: TGTGCCAGCAGTGAAGCGGGGGCAGGGGACACTGAAGCTTTCTTT; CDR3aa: CASSEAGAGDTEAFF
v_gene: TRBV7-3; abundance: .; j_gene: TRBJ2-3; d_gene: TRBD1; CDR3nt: TGTGCCAGCAGCGCGGGACAGGGGACAGATACGCAGTATTTT; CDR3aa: CASSAGQGTDTQYF
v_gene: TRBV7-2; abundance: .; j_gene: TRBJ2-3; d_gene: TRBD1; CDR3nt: TGTGCCAGCAGCTTAGGTCACAGGGGGGCGACAGATACGCAGTATTTT; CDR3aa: CASSLGHRGATDTQYF
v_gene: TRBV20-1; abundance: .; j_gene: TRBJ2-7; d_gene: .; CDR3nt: TGCAGTGCTGGTGGGCGGGACGGATCCTACGAGCAGTACTTC; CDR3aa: CSAGGRDGSYEQYF
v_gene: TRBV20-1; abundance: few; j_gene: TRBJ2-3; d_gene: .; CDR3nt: TGCAGTGCTAGAAACCCGAGTCGGGGAGATACGCAGTATTTT; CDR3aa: CSARNPSRGDTQYF
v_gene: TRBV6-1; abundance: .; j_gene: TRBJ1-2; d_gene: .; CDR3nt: TGTGCCAGCAGCACGACATGGCGGGAAGGCTACACCTTC; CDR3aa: CASSTTWREGYTF
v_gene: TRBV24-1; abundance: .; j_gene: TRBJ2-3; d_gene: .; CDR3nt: TGTGCCACCAGTGGACAGGGCACAGATACGCAGTATTTT; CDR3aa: CATSGQGTDTQYF
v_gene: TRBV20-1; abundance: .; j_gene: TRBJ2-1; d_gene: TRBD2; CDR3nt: TGCAGTGCTGGACTAGCGGGGTTCAATGAGCAGTTCTTC; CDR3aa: CSAGLAGFNEQFF
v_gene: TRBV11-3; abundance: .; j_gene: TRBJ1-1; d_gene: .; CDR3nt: TGTGCCAGCAGCCCTAATCCCAACACTGAAGCTTTCTTT; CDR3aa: CASSPNPNTEAFF